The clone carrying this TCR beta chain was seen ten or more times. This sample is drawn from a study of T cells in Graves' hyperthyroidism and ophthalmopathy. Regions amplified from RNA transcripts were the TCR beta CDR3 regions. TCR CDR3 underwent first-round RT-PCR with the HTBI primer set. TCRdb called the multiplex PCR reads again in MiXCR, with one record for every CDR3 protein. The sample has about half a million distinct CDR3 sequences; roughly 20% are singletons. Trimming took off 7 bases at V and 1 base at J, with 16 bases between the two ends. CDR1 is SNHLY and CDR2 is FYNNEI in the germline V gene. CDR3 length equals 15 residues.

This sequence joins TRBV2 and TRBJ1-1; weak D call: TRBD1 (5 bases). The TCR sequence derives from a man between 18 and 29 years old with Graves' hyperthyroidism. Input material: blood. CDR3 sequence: CASTSYEGRNTEAFF. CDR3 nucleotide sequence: TGTGCCAGCACCTCCTACGAGGGGAGGAACACTGAAGCTTTCTTT.